This T cell receptor (beta chain) was identified during a study of early T cells in non-severe SARS-CoV-2 infection. Study-wide results and limits: VDJdb-based matching was biased toward anti-spike CD8 responses and missed private and CD4 specificities.

Unique molecular identifiers (one per individual cDNA molecule) were attached. TCRdb itself ran the 5' RACE reads through MiXCR, one entry per CDR3 protein. The sample includes more than 55,000 distinct CDR3 sequences, approximately 9% of them seen just once. Turning to this clonotype: As yet, its antigen is unknown.

The specimen sequenced was whole blood. The TCR originated in an adult who was a healthcare worker with PCR-confirmed SARS-CoV-2 infection or an uninfected control (not recorded which).

The CDR3 loop reads CASRPSGTGADHEQYF. In nucleotides, the CDR3 is TGTGCCAGCAGACCGTCAGGGACAGGGGCGGACCACGAGCAGTACTTC. The rearrangement links TRBV12-3 or TRBV12-4 to TRBJ2-7, with 10 nucleotides matching TRBD1. There are 16 residues in the CDR3. The J segment lost 5 bases and the V segment lost 6 bases, leaving 13 bases of the junction unmatched.